The 4 T cell receptor beta chains given below trace back to one sample, sequenced in a study of response to subunit inactivated influenza vaccine. TCRdb ran MiXCR on the RT-PCR reads and lists one entry per CDR3 protein. Found here are about 500,000 distinct CDR3 sequences, about 15% of them singletons; the top ten hold about 3%. Material: CD4+ T cells sorted from PBMCs, obtained approximately 25 months after vaccination. These receptors all stem from a man aged 50 to 69 who received an inactivated influenza vaccine.

This clonotype was seen repeatedly, ten times or more. This chain uses TRBV6-2 or TRBV6-3 with TRBJ2-2; D remains unclear. V dropped 2 bases and J dropped 7 bases, with 5 bases sitting between them. There are 12 residues in the CDR3. Germline CDR1 reads MNHEY; CDR2 reads SVGEGT. The CDR3 DNA reads TGTGCCAGCAGTTACGAGGTCGGGGAGCTGTTTTTT. The encoded protein is CASSYEVGELFF.

This clonotype has a handful of counts. This sequence joins TRBV10-2 and TRBJ2-6; no reliable D call. The CDR3 runs to 15 residues. Germline V gene sequence: CDR1 WSHSY, CDR2 SAAADI. The germline V and J ends were trimmed by 6 bases and 2 bases, with 11 bases remaining between them. DNA of the CDR3: TGCGCCAGCAGCAACAGTCAGGCTGGGGCCAACGTCCTGACTTTC. Encoded protein: CASSNSQAGANVLTF.

This sequence joins TRBV12-3 or TRBV12-4 and TRBJ2-1, with 11 bases lining up with TRBD2. J was trimmed by 8 bases and V by 0 bases; bases with no gene match: 12. The CDR3 is 18 amino acids. Here the CDR3 reads CASSLALLAGAPGDEQFF. The DNA of the CDR3 is TGTGCCAGCAGTTTAGCGCTACTAGCGGGGGCTCCTGGGGATGAGCAGTTCTTC.

At least ten counts were recorded for this clonotype. The V call is TRBV12-3 or TRBV12-4, the J call TRBJ2-1, with 16 bases that match TRBD2. Trimming cost V 3 bases and J 6 bases; bases outside gene matches: 17. This CDR3 region has 21 residues. This chain's CDR3 is CASSFRGLAGGLQGSSNEQFF. CDR3 coding DNA: TGTGCCAGCAGTTTTAGGGGACTAGCGGGAGGGCTTCAAGGTTCTAGCAATGAGCAGTTCTTC.